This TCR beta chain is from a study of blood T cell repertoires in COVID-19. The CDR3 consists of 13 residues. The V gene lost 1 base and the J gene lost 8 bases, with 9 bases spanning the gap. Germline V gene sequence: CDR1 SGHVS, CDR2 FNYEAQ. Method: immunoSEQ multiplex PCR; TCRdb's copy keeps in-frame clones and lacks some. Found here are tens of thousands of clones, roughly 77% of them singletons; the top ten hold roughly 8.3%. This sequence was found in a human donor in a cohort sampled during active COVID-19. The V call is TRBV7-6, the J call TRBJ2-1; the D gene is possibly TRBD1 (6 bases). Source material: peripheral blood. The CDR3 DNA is TGTGCCAGCAGCTTAGGGACAGTTCATGAGCAGTTCTTC. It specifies CASSLGTVHEQFF.